The 2 T cell receptor beta chains presented below share a single source sample, sequenced in a study of blood T cells in healthy people across ages. Primed by a sample-barcoded 5' primer and a J-beta primer mix, a second PCR proceeded for 7 to 11 cycles. TCRdb re-analysed the 5' RACE reads in MiXCR, keeping a single row per CDR3 protein. The repertoire holds approximately 790,000 distinct CDR3 sequences, with 60% to 80% as singletons. The sequenced sample was blood. Source of these receptors: a man aged 30 to 39 in good health.

V and J are TRBV21-1 and TRBJ2-1; TRBD2 is the table's D call, not checked against the DNA. TRBV21-1 is marked as a pseudogene. CDR3 length: 17 amino acids. The CDR3 region has the DNA TGTGCCAGCAACAAATATACTATTGGCGGGAGATACAATGAGCAGTTCTTC. It encodes CASNKYTIGGRYNEQFF.

The rearrangement uses TRBV28 and TRBJ2-7; tentative D call: TRBD2 (7 bases). Germline assignment: CDR1 MDHEN and CDR2 SYDVKM. This CDR3 spans 15 amino acids. Deletions cut 6 bases from V and 4 bases from J, with 19 bases between. CDR3 sequence reads: CASSPGGGDKYEQYF. The CDR3 DNA reads as TGTGCCAGCAGCCCTGGGGGGGGGGACAAATACGAGCAGTACTTC.